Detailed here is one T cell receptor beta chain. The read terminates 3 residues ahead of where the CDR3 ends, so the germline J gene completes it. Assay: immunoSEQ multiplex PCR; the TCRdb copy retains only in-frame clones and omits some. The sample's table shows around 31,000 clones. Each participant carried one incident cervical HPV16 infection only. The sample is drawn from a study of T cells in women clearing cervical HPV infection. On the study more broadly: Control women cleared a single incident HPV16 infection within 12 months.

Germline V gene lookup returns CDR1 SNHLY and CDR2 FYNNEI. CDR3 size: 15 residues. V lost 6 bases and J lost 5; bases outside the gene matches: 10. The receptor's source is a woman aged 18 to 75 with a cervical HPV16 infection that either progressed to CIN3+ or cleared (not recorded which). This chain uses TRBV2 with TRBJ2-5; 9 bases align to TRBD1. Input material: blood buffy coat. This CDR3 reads CASSNRGQHGETQYF. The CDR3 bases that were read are TGTGCCAGCAGCAACAGGGGGCAGCATGGCGAGACC.